These 25 T cell receptor beta chains came from one sample sequenced in a study of CD8 T cells in ankylosing spondylitis. TCRdb independently ran MiXCR on the 5' RACE reads; one entry per CDR3 protein. This table has about 150,000 distinct CDR3 sequences, around 6.6% appearing once. The material sequenced was blood, either unsorted or a sorted T cell fraction (not recorded which). Receptors were obtained from a female donor with ankylosing spondylitis or in good health (not recorded which).

This clonotype was recorded many times. This chain joins TRBV12-3 or TRBV12-4 and TRBJ2-7; the match to TRBD2 covers 12 bases. This CDR3 is built from 16 residues. The V gene end was trimmed by 5 bases and the J gene end by 4 bases; junction bases not matched to a gene: 9. The CDR3 spells CASSGGLAGFKYEQYF. In nucleotides, the CDR3 is TGTGCCAGCAGTGGGGGACTAGCGGGCTTTAAGTACGAGCAGTACTTC.

This clonotype was counted many times. CDR3 residues: CASSQADGDNSPLHF. CDR3 sequence (DNA): TGTGCCAGCAGCCAAGCGGACGGAGATAATTCACCCCTCCACTTT. This chain joins TRBV4-2 and TRBJ1-6, with D unclear. Trimming left V 1 base short and J 5 bases short, with 9 bases between. The V gene's germline CDR1 is LGHNA and CDR2 YNFKEQ. The CDR3 contains 15 residues.

This clonotype has a count of ten or more. CDR3: CASSAGGIPGNTIYF. The CDR3 region has the DNA TGTGCCAGCAGTGCGGGTGGGATTCCTGGAAACACCATATATTTT. This rearrangement joins TRBV12-3 or TRBV12-4 to TRBJ1-3, with D unresolved. With 5 bases removed from V and 2 bases from J, the gap between germline ends came to 13 bases. This CDR3 spans 15 amino acids.

This clonotype was recorded at least ten times. This chain uses TRBV19 with TRBJ2-7; weak D call: TRBD2 (5 bases). Deletions cut 6 bases from V and 10 bases from J, with 19 bases between. Germline lookup yields CDR1 LNHDA and CDR2 SQIVND (reference sequence). CDR3 size: 13 residues. The CDR3 DNA sequence: TGTGCCAGTAGCCCCGGGGATTGGCGGGCTCAGTACTTC. Translated: CASSPGDWRAQYF.

This clonotype was counted between two and nine times. The chain carries TRBV9 and TRBJ2-1, with D unclear. CDR3 length: 15 residues. Germline V lookup: CDR1 SGDLS, CDR2 YYNGEE. V lost 4 bases, J lost 0 bases, and 11 bases lay in between. CDR3 amino acids: CASSTESNSYNEQFF. CDR3 coding DNA: TGTGCCAGCAGCACGGAGTCCAACTCCTACAATGAGCAGTTCTTC.

This clonotype was counted ten times or more. The chain employs TRBV18 and TRBJ1-1; D is unresolved. The CDR3 has 16 residues. V was pared by 4 bases and J by 0 bases, with 15 bases between. Germline V gene lookup returns CDR1 KGHSH and CDR2 LQKENI. Here the CDR3 reads CASSLRGGILNTEAFF. CDR3 coding DNA: TGTGCCAGCTCACTTAGAGGCGGGATCTTGAACACTGAAGCTTTCTTT.

For this clonotype: The junction differs from germline at one of its ends, possibly a read error. The rearrangement uses TRBV20-1 and TRBJ2-3, with 7 bases that match TRBD2. Germline-derived CDR1 and CDR2 are DFQATT and SNEGSKA (reference sequence). This CDR3 spans 16 amino acids. As DNA, the CDR3 is TGCAGCGCTAGGGCCCAGGATCGGGGGGACACAGATACGCAGTATTTT. It yields the protein CSARAQDRGDTDTQYF.

This clonotype was recorded many times. This sequence joins TRBV4-3 and TRBJ1-2; the match to TRBD1 covers 7 bases. The CDR3 loop spans 15 amino acids. Losses at the gene ends were 1 base for V and 2 bases for J; bases not matched to a gene: 4. The V gene's germline CDR1 is LGHNA and CDR2 YSLEER. The CDR3 DNA follows: TGCGCCAGCAGCCAAGGAACACAGGGGAACTATGGCTACACCTTC. The encoded protein is CASSQGTQGNYGYTF.

The chain links TRBV27 to TRBJ2-3; a weak D match, TRBD2 (6 bases). Between the trimmed V and J ends, which lost 4 bases and 0 bases, there was a span of 26 bases. The CDR3 length is 20 residues. The germline V gene encodes CDR1 MNHEY and CDR2 SMNVEV (reference sequence). As DNA, the CDR3 is TGTGCCAGCAGTTCGGCGGGGTTCAGGACGGGGAGTACTAGCACAGATACGCAGTATTTT. This sequence encodes CASSSAGFRTGSTSTDTQYF.

This clonotype showed up many times. The CDR3 spells CASSLNPQSSYNEQFF. The CDR3 bases are TGCGCCAGCAGCTTGAATCCCCAGAGCTCCTACAATGAGCAGTTCTTC. The genes are TRBV5-1 and TRBJ2-1; D call uncertain. The CDR3 loop spans 16 amino acids. V lost 1 base and J lost 0, with 11 bases in between. Germline assignment: CDR1 SGHRS and CDR2 YFSETQ. The full variable domain, with the rest looked up from reference TRBV5-1 and TRBJ2-1, is KAGVTQTPRYLIKTRGQQVTLSCSPISGHRSVSWYQQTPGQGLQFLFEYFSETQRNKGNFPGRFSGRQFSNSRSEMNVSTLELGDSALYLCASSLNPQSSYNEQFFGPGTRLTVL.

This clonotype was counted ten times or more. This chain joins TRBV5-1 and TRBJ1-2; D is possibly TRBD1 (5 bases). Trimming left V 2 bases short and J 10 bases short, with 12 bases between. The CDR3 covers 12 residues. Germline V gives CDR1 SGHRS, CDR2 YFSETQ. The CDR3 nucleotides read TGCGCCAGCAGCTTAGACAGCCGGCCCTACACCTTC. It encodes CASSLDSRPYTF. Together with reference TRBV5-1 and TRBJ1-2, the CDR3 gives the full variable domain: KAGVTQTPRYLIKTRGQQVTLSCSPISGHRSVSWYQQTPGQGLQFLFEYFSETQRNKGNFPGRFSGRQFSNSRSEMNVSTLELGDSALYLCASSLDSRPYTFGSGTRLTVV.

This clonotype has a handful of counts. The CDR3 region has the DNA TGTGCCAGCAGCCCTGGGACTAGCGGGGGGGCCAACTACAATGAGCAGTTCTTC. Translation: CASSPGTSGGANYNEQFF. The chain recombines TRBV3-1 with TRBJ2-1, with TRBD2 identical over 16 bases. The J segment lost 3 bases and the V segment lost 4 bases, leaving 6 bases of the junction unmatched. This CDR3 is built from 18 residues. Germline assignment: CDR1 LGHDT and CDR2 YNNKEL (reference sequence).

This clonotype appeared many times. The chain uses TRBV4-3 and TRBJ2-2; 7 bases are a match to TRBD1. The V gene end was trimmed by 4 bases and the J gene end by 1 base; junction bases not matched to a gene: 9. This CDR3 is built from 17 residues. Germline V CDR1 and CDR2: LGHNA, YSLEER. The CDR3 sequence: CASSLTRRTGNTGELFF. As DNA, the CDR3 is TGCGCCAGCAGCCTAACTAGACGGACAGGGAACACCGGGGAGCTGTTTTTT.

As for this clonotype: Given a much more abundant clone one base away, this may be a read error. As the CDR3 is not closed by the conserved phenylalanine or tryptophan, this likely results from a read error. This chain connects TRBV20-1 to TRBJ2-1, with 9 bases aligning to TRBD2. Germline CDR1 is DFQATT and CDR2 is SNEGSKA (reference sequence). V trimming: 1 base; J trimming: 5 bases; junction bases outside the gene matches: 3. This CDR3 spans 14 amino acids. CDR3 sequence: CSARASGANNEQFS. CDR3 coding DNA: TGCAGTGCTAGAGCTAGCGGGGCCAACAATGAGCAGTTCTCC.

This clonotype was counted only a few times. The genes are TRBV19 and TRBJ1-5; tentatively, D is TRBD1 (5 bases). The CDR3 spans 13 residues. The V end was cut by 9 bases, the J end by 3 bases, with 12 bases between. Per the germline V gene, CDR1 is LNHDA and CDR2 is SQIVND (reference sequence). CDR3 coding DNA: TGTGCCAGCGCTGGACAAATCAATCAGCCCCAGCATTTT. It encodes CASAGQINQPQHF.

This clonotype was seen a few times. The chain uses TRBV7-3 and TRBJ2-3, with a tentative D call TRBD1 (5 bases). In germline, CDR1 is SGHTA, CDR2 FQGTGA. This CDR3 spans 16 amino acids. V lost 5 bases and J lost 2, with 17 bases in between. DNA of the CDR3: TGTGCCAGCAGCCATTCCCCAGGGCTCTCCACAGATACGCAGTATTTT. Residues: CASSHSPGLSTDTQYF.

This sequence joins TRBV7-2 and TRBJ2-3; TRBD1 matches at 11 bases. Per germline, CDR1 SGHTA and CDR2 FQGNSA. The CDR3 is 15 amino acids. V was clipped by 4 bases and J by 5 bases; unmatched bases: 5. Here the CDR3 reads CASSSDRGLLDTQYF. The CDR3 nucleotides read TGTGCCAGCAGCTCGGACAGGGGGCTGCTAGATACGCAGTATTTT.

The sample holds many counts of this clonotype. V usage is TRBV20-1 and J usage is TRBJ1-1; TRBD1 matches 7 bases. The V gene end was trimmed by 2 bases and the J gene end by 2 bases; junction bases not matched to a gene: 11. Germline V lookup: CDR1 DFQATT, CDR2 SNEGSKA (reference sequence). The CDR3 sequence is 16 residues long. CDR3 nucleotide sequence: TGCAGTGCTAGATCCTTCGCGCGGGACAGCAACACTGAAGCTTTCTTT. As protein: CSARSFARDSNTEAFF.

This clonotype was counted a few times. The V gene is TRBV7-2, the J gene TRBJ1-5; TRBD1 matches at 7 bases. Trimming removed 4 bases from V and 2 bases from J; junction bases left unmatched: 8. The CDR3 extends over 16 amino acids. In germline, CDR1 is SGHTA, CDR2 FQGNSA. The CDR3 reads CASSSLQGMGNQPQHF. The CDR3, as DNA: TGTGCCAGCAGCTCCCTACAGGGGATGGGCAATCAGCCCCAGCATTTT.

This clonotype was recorded at least ten times. The chain is built from TRBV5-1 and TRBJ1-6, with D maybe TRBD1 (5 bases). Germline values: CDR1 SGHRS, CDR2 YFSETQ. V was clipped by 0 bases and J by 10 bases, with 14 bases between them. This CDR3 is built from 15 residues. The CDR3 region is CASSLGSRAGSPLHF. CDR3 nucleotides: TGCGCCAGCAGCTTGGGGAGCAGGGCGGGATCACCCCTCCACTTT.

At least ten counts were recorded for this clonotype. The chain carries TRBV6-5 and TRBJ1-3, with D unclear. Trimming left V 4 bases short and J 0 bases short, with 7 bases between. This CDR3 is 14 amino acids long. From germline, CDR1 is MNHEY and CDR2 SVGAGI. CDR3 in DNA: TGTGCCAGCAGTTGGACGGACTCTGGAAACACCATATATTTT. Its protein is CASSWTDSGNTIYF.

This clonotype was recorded many times. The J gene is TRBJ1-1, the V gene TRBV28, with D possibly TRBD1 on 6 matching bases. V dropped 3 bases and J dropped 3 bases, with 14 bases sitting between them. The CDR3 is made up of 15 amino acids. Germline V lookup: CDR1 MDHEN, CDR2 SYDVKM. DNA for the CDR3: TGTGCCAGCAGTTTGGGGGCTCGAGGGGACACTGAAGCTTTCTTT. Translated, it gives CASSLGARGDTEAFF. Full variable domain (rest looked up from reference TRBV28 and TRBJ1-1): DVKVTQSSRYLVKRTGEKVFLECVQDMDHENMFWYRQDPGLGLRLIYFSYDVKMKEKGDIPEGYSVSREKKERFSLILESASTNQTSMYLCASSLGARGDTEAFFGQGTRLTVV.

This clonotype was detected many times. CDR3 protein: CASSLKRNTEAFF. DNA of the CDR3: TGTGCCAGCAGTTTAAAGAGGAACACTGAAGCTTTCTTT. J is TRBJ1-1 and V is TRBV12-3 or TRBV12-4; no clear D gene. V was pared by 2 bases and J by 1 base, with 5 bases between. The CDR3 consists of 13 residues.

V gene TRBV19 combines with J gene TRBJ1-4; D is unresolved. Germline V gene data show CDR1 as LNHDA and CDR2 as SQIVND (reference sequence). The CDR3 runs to 15 residues. The ends were cut back, 3 bases at V and 8 bases at J, with 16 bases in the middle. CDR3 bases: TGTGCCAGTAGTATTGGAGGGTTAGTCGACGAAAAACTGTTTTTT. It specifies CASSIGGLVDEKLFF.

At least ten counts were recorded for this clonotype. The V call is TRBV12-3 or TRBV12-4, the J call TRBJ2-7; D perhaps matches TRBD1 (6 bases). The V end was cut by 10 bases, the J end by 3 bases, with 10 bases between. This CDR3 comprises 11 residues. CDR3 sequence (DNA): TGTGCCACCAAACAGGGCTACGAGCAGTACTTC. It translates to CATKQGYEQYF.